This T cell receptor (beta chain) stems from a study of blood T cell repertoires in COVID-19. At the level of the study: Samples came from the United States, Italy and Spain, spanning acute and convalescent COVID-19.

V gave up 6 bases and J gave up 0 bases, with 11 bases separating them. In germline, CDR1 is MNHEY, CDR2 SVGAGI. The CDR3 sequence is 15 residues long. Authors' analysis steps: Amplification from reference gene primers served as the basis for estimated nucleated cell counts. Clones were read by immunoSEQ multiplex PCR, and TCRdb kept only the in-frame ones, dropping some. V and J calls and clone size are as listed in that table; D and trimming were resolved from the DNA. The repertoire includes 95,000 to 150,000 clones, around 86% of them detected once, and less than 5% sits in the top ten. The sequence was collected from a man aged 40-50 years with acute or convalescent COVID-19. The sequenced sample was peripheral blood. The V call is TRBV6-5, the J call TRBJ1-4; tentative D call: TRBD1 (6 bases). The CDR3 here is CASRMDSSTNEKLFF. The DNA of the CDR3 is TGTGCCAGCAGGATGGACAGCTCAACTAATGAAAAACTGTTTTTT.